The 3 T cell receptor beta chains below were found in one sample sequenced in a study of cytomegalovirus exposure and HLA in healthy donors. PCR used 60 Vbeta primers and 13 Jbeta primers. Here immunoSEQ multiplex PCR was the method, and the copy in TCRdb shows in-frame clones only, minus some. The sample holds fewer than 150,000 clones, roughly 80% seen once. Material for sequencing was PBMCs. The receptors stem from a female donor in good health and CMV-seropositive.

This clone was observed once. The chain recombines TRBV18 with TRBJ1-5; no clear D. V lost 0 bases to trimming and J lost 3 bases, with 3 bases between them. Germline CDR1 is KGHSH and CDR2 is LQKENI. The CDR3 loop spans 13 amino acids. The CDR3 is CASSPPANQPQHF. The CDR3, as DNA: TGTGCCAGCTCACCACCGGCCAATCAGCCCCAGCATTTT.

The chain uses TRBV18 and TRBJ1-2; tentative D call: TRBD1 (5 bases). CDR3 length: 15 amino acids. V lost 5 bases and J 4 bases, leaving 17 bases between the germline ends. From germline, CDR1 is KGHSH and CDR2 LQKENI. CDR3 loop: CASSAGLGPSYGYTF. DNA for the CDR3: TGTGCCAGCTCAGCGGGACTTGGTCCGTCCTATGGCTACACCTTC.

V usage is TRBV19 and J usage is TRBJ1-1; the match to TRBD1 covers 8 bases. Germline CDR1 LNHDA, CDR2 SQIVND (reference sequence). This CDR3 has 13 amino acids. In nucleotides, the CDR3 is TGTCCCAAGGAGGGACAGGCGAACACTGAAGCTTTCTTT. It encodes CPKEGQANTEAFF.